The 16 T cell receptor beta chains given below trace back to one sample, sequenced in a study of blood T cell repertoires in COVID-19. Assay used: immunoSEQ multiplex PCR; TCRdb lists only in-frame clones, some missing. The top ten hold approximately 4.1% of the sample, which has some 300,000 clones, around four fifths seen once. The specimen was peripheral blood. The receptors were gathered from a woman between 45 and 60 years old with active or convalescent COVID-19.

This clone was detected once. The J gene is TRBJ1-3, the V gene TRBV29-1; TRBD1 agrees at 8 bases. The V gene end was trimmed by 7 bases and the J gene end by 0 bases; junction bases not matched to a gene: 5. The germline V gene has CDR1 SQVTM and CDR2 ANQGSEA. The CDR3 runs to 14 residues. The CDR3 loop reads CSAITGGSGNTIYF. DNA for the CDR3: TGCAGCGCCATTACAGGGGGCTCTGGAAACACCATATATTTT.

This chain joins TRBV25-1 and TRBJ2-2; 8 bases align to TRBD1. The CDR3 is 14 residues long. The V segment lost 8 bases and the J segment 7 bases; nucleotides outside the gene matches: 9. Germline V gene data show CDR1 as MGHDK and CDR2 as SYGVNS. This CDR3 is CASRRQGQGGELFF. CDR3 DNA sequence: TGTGCCAGCCGAAGACAGGGGCAAGGCGGGGAGCTGTTTTTT.

This clone was seen only a few times. This chain links TRBV6-5 with TRBJ1-5; D unresolved. Deletions cut 6 bases from V and 3 bases from J, with 15 bases between. Germline CDR1 is MNHEY and CDR2 is SVGAGI. This CDR3 contains 15 residues. CDR3 sequence (DNA): TGTGCCAGCAGAACGTCCGGGAGGGCCAATCAGCCCCAGCATTTT. Its translation is CASRTSGRANQPQHF.

A few counts support this clone. J is TRBJ1-6 and V is TRBV25-1; 11 nucleotides align to TRBD1. CDR1 is MGHDK and CDR2 is SYGVNS in the germline V gene. V trimming: 5 bases; J trimming: 9 bases; junction bases outside the gene matches: 3. CDR3 length equals 14 residues. The CDR3 reads CASSSDRGPSPLHF. The CDR3 coding sequence is TGTGCCAGCAGTTCGGACAGGGGGCCTTCACCCCTCCACTTT.

The rearrangement links TRBV2 to TRBJ1-1; TRBD1 might be the D (6 bases). Germline loops: CDR1 SNHLY, CDR2 FYNNEI. V gave up 4 bases and J gave up 3 bases, with 12 bases separating them. The CDR3 consists of 14 residues. In DNA form, the CDR3 reads TGTGCCAGCAGTGGACAGGTACGGTACACTGAAGCTTTCTTT. Protein: CASSGQVRYTEAFF.

The V call is TRBV30, the J call TRBJ2-1; perhaps TRBD1 as D (6 bases). Trimming shortened V by 5 bases and J by 4 bases, and 12 bases separated the two germline ends. The germline gives CDR1 GTSNPN, CDR2 SVGIG (reference sequence). The CDR3 contains 13 residues. The chain's CDR3 is CAWGQSIYNEQFF. The DNA for the CDR3 is TGTGCCTGGGGACAGTCGATTTACAATGAGCAGTTCTTC.

This chain links TRBV5-1 with TRBJ2-7, with TRBD2 matching 13 bases. CDR1 is SGHRS and CDR2 is YFSETQ in the germline V gene. Losses at the gene ends were 5 bases for V and 3 bases for J; bases not matched to a gene: 2. The CDR3 runs to 14 residues. The CDR3 coding sequence is TGCGCCAGCAGGTGGACTAGCGGGAGCTACGAGCAGTACTTC. This gives the protein CASRWTSGSYEQYF.

CDR3 sequence reads: CASSSLHSSYNEQFF. DNA of the CDR3: TGTGCCAGCAGCTCCCTCCATAGCTCCTACAATGAGCAGTTCTTC. This chain uses TRBV7-3 with TRBJ2-1, with no clear D. The CDR3 length is 15 residues. The V gene lost 4 bases and the J gene lost 0 bases, with 10 bases spanning the gap. The V gene's germline CDR1 is SGHTA and CDR2 FQGTGA.

V and J are TRBV5-4 and TRBJ2-1; TRBD2 aligns across 11 bases. Germline V gene sequence: CDR1 SGHNT, CDR2 YYREEE (reference sequence). The trim removed 4 bases at V and 7 bases at J, leaving 10 bases unmatched. The CDR3 is 16 amino acids. The CDR3 reads CASSRLAGGLLNEQFF. The CDR3 DNA reads TGTGCCAGCAGCCGCTTAGCGGGGGGGCTCTTGAATGAGCAGTTCTTC.

The chain has TRBV3-1 (or the pseudogene TRBV3-2) and TRBJ1-1, with TRBD1 matching 7 bases. J lost 3 bases, V lost 0 bases, and 10 bases had no gene match. The length of the CDR3 is 17 residues. CDR1 and CDR2 from the germline V gene are LGHDT and YNNKEL (reference sequence). CDR3 amino acids: CASSQEGGAVFDTEAFF. The CDR3 DNA sequence: TGTGCCAGCAGCCAAGAAGGGGGCGCCGTTTTTGACACTGAAGCTTTCTTT.

This chain uses TRBV5-1 with TRBJ2-1; a weak D match, TRBD1 (6 bases). The CDR3 covers 14 residues. Trimming pared 6 bases from V and 8 bases from J, leaving 18 bases between. Per the germline V gene, CDR1 is SGHRS and CDR2 is YFSETQ. The CDR3 sequence: CASKWDPGQYEQFF. The CDR3 DNA reads as TGCGCCAGCAAGTGGGATCCCGGACAGTATGAGCAGTTCTTC.

This chain uses TRBV5-1 with TRBJ2-3; D perhaps matches TRBD2 (6 bases). Trimming removed 0 bases at V and 1 base at J, with 9 bases between. In germline, CDR1 is SGHRS, CDR2 YFSETQ. The CDR3 covers 15 residues. The CDR3 region has the DNA TGCGCCAGCAGCTTGGTGCGGGGACGCACAGATACGCAGTATTTT. This encodes CASSLVRGRTDTQYF.

J is TRBJ2-5 and V is TRBV27; TRBD2 might be the D (6 bases). With 3 bases removed from V and 5 bases from J, the gap between germline ends came to 13 bases. CDR1 MNHEY and CDR2 SMNVEV come from the germline V gene (reference sequence). The CDR3 has 14 residues. The CDR3 is CASSFSGVRETQYF. As DNA, the CDR3 is TGTGCCAGCAGTTTCTCGGGAGTGCGGGAGACCCAGTACTTC.

This clone is a singleton in its sample. The chain couples TRBV7-8 to TRBJ2-3; 9 nucleotides match TRBD2. With 6 bases clipped from V and 1 base from J, the junction kept 14 bases outside the gene matches. The CDR3 is made up of 18 amino acids. Germline V CDR1 and CDR2: SGHVS, FQNEAQ. The CDR3 here is CASSPELVAGAGTDTQYF. DNA for the CDR3: TGTGCCAGCAGTCCCGAATTGGTAGCGGGAGCGGGCACAGATACGCAGTATTTT.

This rearrangement joins TRBV9 to TRBJ2-5; 7 nucleotides agree with TRBD2. V dropped 0 bases and J dropped 9; count of bases not matched to a gene: 14. Germline V gives CDR1 SGDLS, CDR2 YYNGEE. The CDR3 covers 16 residues. This CDR3 is CASSVGGSQSSGPQYF. In DNA, the CDR3 is TGTGCCAGCAGCGTAGGTGGGTCACAGAGTAGCGGGCCCCAGTACTTC.

The V and J genes are TRBV5-8 and TRBJ1-2; possible D gene TRBD1, 5 bases. CDR3 length equals 12 residues. V lost 4 bases, J lost 4 bases, and 8 bases lay in between. Germline CDR1 and CDR2: SGHTS and YDEGEE. The CDR3, as DNA: TGTGCCAGCAGCGACAGCTTCTATGGCTACACCTTC. This gives the protein CASSDSFYGYTF.